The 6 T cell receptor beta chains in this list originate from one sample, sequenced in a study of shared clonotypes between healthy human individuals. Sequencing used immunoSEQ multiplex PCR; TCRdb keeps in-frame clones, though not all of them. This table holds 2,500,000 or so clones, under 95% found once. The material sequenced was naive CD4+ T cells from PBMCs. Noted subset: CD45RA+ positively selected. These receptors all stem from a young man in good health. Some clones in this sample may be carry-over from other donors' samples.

This CDR3 reads CAWRLAGGSYEQYF. As DNA, the CDR3 is TGTGCCTGGAGACTAGCGGGAGGGTCCTACGAGCAGTACTTC. The chain couples TRBV30 to TRBJ2-7, with TRBD2 matching 13 bases. CDR1 and CDR2 from the germline V gene are GTSNPN and SVGIG (reference sequence). Losses at the gene ends were 3 bases for V and 1 base for J; bases not matched to a gene: 0. The CDR3 is made up of 14 amino acids. The variable domain in full, completed from reference TRBV30 and TRBJ2-7, reads SQTIHQWPATLVQPVGSPLSLECTVEGTSNPNLYWYRQAAGRGLQLLFYSVGIGQISSEVPQNLSASRPQDRQFILSSKKLLLSDSGFYLCAWRLAGGSYEQYFGPGTRLTVT.

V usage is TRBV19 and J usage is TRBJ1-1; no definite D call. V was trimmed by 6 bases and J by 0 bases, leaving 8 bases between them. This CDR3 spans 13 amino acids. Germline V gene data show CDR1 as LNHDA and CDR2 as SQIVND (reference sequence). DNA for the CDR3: TGTGCCAGTAGCAGAGTTATGAACACTGAAGCTTTCTTT. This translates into CASSRVMNTEAFF.

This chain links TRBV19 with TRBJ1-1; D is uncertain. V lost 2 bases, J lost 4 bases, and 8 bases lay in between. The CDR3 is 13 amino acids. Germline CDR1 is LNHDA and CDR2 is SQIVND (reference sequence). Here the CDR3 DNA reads TGTGCCAGTAGTATAAAGGTGGGCACTGAAGCTTTCTTT. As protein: CASSIKVGTEAFF.

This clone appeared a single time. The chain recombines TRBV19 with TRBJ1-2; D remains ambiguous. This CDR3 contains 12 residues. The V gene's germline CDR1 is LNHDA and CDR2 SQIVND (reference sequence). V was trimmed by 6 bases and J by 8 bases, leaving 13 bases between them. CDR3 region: CASSGLKRGYTF. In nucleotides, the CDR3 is TGTGCCAGTAGCGGACTAAAGCGGGGCTACACCTTC.

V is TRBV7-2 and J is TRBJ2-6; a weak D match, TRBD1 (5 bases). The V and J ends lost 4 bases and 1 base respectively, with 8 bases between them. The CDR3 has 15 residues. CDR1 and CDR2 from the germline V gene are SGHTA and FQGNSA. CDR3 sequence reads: CASSSRTSGANVLTF. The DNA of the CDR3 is TGTGCCAGCAGCTCACGGACATCTGGGGCCAACGTCCTGACTTTC. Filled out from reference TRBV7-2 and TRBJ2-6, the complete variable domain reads GAGVSQSPSNKVTEKGKDVELRCDPISGHTALYWYRQSLGQGLEFLIYFQGNSAPDKSGLPSDRFSAERTGGSVSTLTIQRTQQEDSAVYLCASSSRTSGANVLTFGAGSRLTVL.

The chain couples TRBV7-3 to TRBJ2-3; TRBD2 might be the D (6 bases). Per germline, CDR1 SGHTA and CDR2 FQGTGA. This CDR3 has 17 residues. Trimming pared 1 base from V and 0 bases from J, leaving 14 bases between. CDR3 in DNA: TGTGCCAGCAGCTTAAACCCTGCGGGGACTAGCACAGATACGCAGTATTTT. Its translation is CASSLNPAGTSTDTQYF.